The clone carrying this TCR beta chain was seen a handful of times. Its antigen is still unknown. The data are from a study of T-cell reconstitution after alpha-beta-depleted transplantation in children. Study-wide points: At the one-year point after transplant, T-cell counts and TCRbeta diversity were found to come mostly from T cells that had been newly produced.

The TCRbeta library incorporated unique molecular identifiers. From the PCR reads, TCRdb called clonotypes with MiXCR, one entry per CDR3 protein. In the table there are about 830,000 distinct CDR3 sequences, roughly 15% of which are singletons. The receptor was derived from a male patient younger than 18 who had a stem cell transplant for acute lymphoblastic leukemia, so the T cells may come from the graft donor. Sequencing was performed on PBMCs, mostly from graft donor cells, taken 360 days after TCRalphabeta/CD19-depleted stem cell transplant.

The CDR3 sequence is CSAATQETQYF. In DNA form, the CDR3 reads TGCAGCGCCGCTACTCAAGAGACCCAGTACTTC. The rearrangement links TRBV29-1 to TRBJ2-5, with D hard to call. The germline gives CDR1 SQVTM, CDR2 ANQGSEA. Trimming left V 7 bases short and J 2 bases short, with 8 bases between. The CDR3 sequence is 11 residues long.